One and the same sample provided the 31 T cell receptor beta chains below, sequenced in a study of shared clonotypes between healthy human individuals. This table comes from immunoSEQ multiplex PCR, and its TCRdb copy is limited to in-frame clones, with some not included. The sample has some 980,000 clones, approximately 80% seen once. What was sequenced was memory CD4+ T cells sorted from blood. As to subset: CD45RA-negative fraction. All receptors come from a man between 18 and 35 years old in good health.

This chain connects TRBV10-1 to TRBJ2-7; D may be TRBD1 or TRBD2 (5 bases each). V shed 0 bases and J shed 8 bases, with 11 bases lying between them. CDR3 length: 13 amino acids. Germline V gene lookup returns CDR1 WNHNN and CDR2 SYGVQD (reference sequence). This chain's CDR3 is CASSESEGLKQYF. CDR3 DNA: TGCGCCAGCAGTGAGTCTGAGGGGCTGAAGCAGTACTTC.

This rearrangement joins TRBV2 to TRBJ2-7; 8 bases are shared with TRBD2. The V and J ends lost 5 bases and 1 base, in that order; junction bases with no gene match: 4. CDR3 length equals 14 residues. Germline loops: CDR1 SNHLY, CDR2 FYNNEI. Here the CDR3 reads CASSQSGSSYEQYF. The CDR3, as DNA: TGTGCCAGCAGTCAGAGCGGGAGTTCCTACGAGCAGTACTTC.

V usage is TRBV30 and J usage is TRBJ2-3; D call uncertain. CDR1 is GTSNPN and CDR2 is SVGIG in the germline V gene (reference sequence). The V end was cut by 0 bases, the J end by 3 bases, with 13 bases between. The CDR3 is 15 amino acids. This chain's CDR3 is CAWSVLIGDTDTQYF. DNA for the CDR3: TGTGCCTGGAGTGTACTAATTGGGGATACAGATACGCAGTATTTT.

The DNA for the CDR3 is TGTGCCAGCAGCTTAACAGGGGGGTTAGAGACCCAGTACTTC. It codes for CASSLTGGLETQYF. This chain uses TRBV7-9 with TRBJ2-5, with TRBD1 identical over 8 bases. The CDR3 covers 14 residues. Germline V gene lookup returns CDR1 SEHNR and CDR2 FQNEAQ (reference sequence). The ends lost 2 bases at V and 4 bases at J; junction bases unmatched: 3. Full variable domain (remainder filled in from reference TRBV7-9 and TRBJ2-5): DTGVSQNPRHKITKRGQNVTFRCDPISEHNRLYWYRQTLGQGPEFLTYFQNEAQLEKSRLLSDRFSAERPKGSFSTLEIQRTEQGDSAMYLCASSLTGGLETQYFGPGTRLLVL.

This clone was seen only once. The rearrangement uses TRBV5-1 and TRBJ2-7; 7 positions agree with TRBD1. The J segment lost 7 bases and the V segment lost 4 bases, leaving 11 bases of the junction unmatched. CDR3 size: 14 residues. Per germline, CDR1 SGHRS and CDR2 YFSETQ. The CDR3 spells CASSRDSSYEEQYF. The CDR3 nucleotides are TGCGCCAGCAGCCGGGACAGCTCCTACGAGGAGCAGTACTTC.

The chain joins TRBV5-1 to TRBJ1-2; the D gene is possibly TRBD1 (5 bases). CDR1 is SGHRS and CDR2 is YFSETQ in the germline V gene. The CDR3 is 15 residues long. Trimming took off 2 bases at V and 4 bases at J, with 15 bases between the two ends. The CDR3 protein is CASSLSFGGTYGYTF. The CDR3 DNA reads as TGCGCCAGCAGCTTATCTTTTGGGGGGACCTATGGCTACACCTTC.

The V call is TRBV7-2, the J call TRBJ1-2, with 7 bases identical to TRBD1. Germline values: CDR1 SGHTA, CDR2 FQGNSA. The CDR3 sequence is 15 residues long. With V trimmed by 4 bases and J by 4 bases, 9 bases remained unmatched. The CDR3 here is CASSSDRQGIYGYTF. In DNA, the CDR3 is TGTGCCAGCAGCTCAGACAGACAGGGTATCTATGGCTACACCTTC.

The rearrangement uses TRBV18 and TRBJ1-4; a weak D match, TRBD1 (5 bases). In germline, CDR1 is KGHSH, CDR2 LQKENI. The length of the CDR3 is 15 residues. The germline V and J ends were trimmed by 1 base and 8 bases, with 14 bases remaining between them. The CDR3 protein is CASSPQRVGDEKLFF. The CDR3 bases are TGTGCCAGCTCACCACAAAGGGTAGGGGACGAAAAACTGTTTTTT.

The V call is TRBV10-1, the J call TRBJ2-2; D is ambiguous. Germline V gene data show CDR1 as WNHNN and CDR2 as SYGVQD (reference sequence). Between the trimmed V and J ends, which lost 2 bases and 0 bases, there was a span of 10 bases. The CDR3 covers 16 residues. CDR3 loop: CASSELTSSNTGELFF. The CDR3 bases are TGCGCCAGCAGTGAGCTTACCAGTTCGAACACCGGGGAGCTGTTTTTT.

This chain connects TRBV6-1 to TRBJ2-7, with 9 bases that match TRBD2. The CDR3 covers 15 residues. With 1 base clipped from V and 4 bases from J, the junction kept 5 bases outside the gene matches. In germline, CDR1 is MNHNS, CDR2 SASEGT. The CDR3 DNA reads TGTGCCAGCAGTGAAGGACTAGCGGACTTATACGAGCAGTACTTC. It yields the protein CASSEGLADLYEQYF.

V and J are TRBV5-4 and TRBJ2-5; 10 nucleotides line up with TRBD2. V lost 1 base, J lost 5 bases, and 8 bases stayed unmatched. The CDR3 is 16 residues long. Per the germline V gene, CDR1 is SGHNT and CDR2 is YYREEE (reference sequence). Here the CDR3 DNA reads TGTGCCAGCAGCTTGATTAGCGGGGGGCCCGCGGAGACCCAGTACTTC. Amino acids: CASSLISGGPAETQYF.

Points on this clone: Other nucleotide sequences from this sample produce the same CDR3. The V gene is TRBV7-2, the J gene TRBJ2-4; D possibly matches TRBD1 or TRBD2 (6 bases each). The V gene lost 5 bases and the J gene lost 5 bases, with 10 bases spanning the gap. CDR1 SGHTA and CDR2 FQGNSA come from the germline V gene. This CDR3 has 13 amino acids. The CDR3 spells CASSLRGENIQYF. The CDR3 nucleotides read TGTGCCAGCAGCCTTAGGGGGGAAAACATTCAGTACTTC.

This clone has a single count. CDR3 sequence reads: CASSNASGRAPNEQFF. CDR3 DNA: TGTGCCAGCAGCAACGCTAGCGGGAGGGCCCCCAATGAGCAGTTCTTC. The chain uses TRBV21-1 and TRBJ2-1; TRBD2, the table's D call, was not compared with the DNA. TRBV21-1 is tagged as a pseudogene. The CDR3 covers 16 residues.

As for this clone: The same CDR3 arises from other DNA sequences in this sample as well. J is TRBJ1-2 and V is TRBV6-5; 11 bases map to TRBD1. V was pared by 6 bases and J by 3 bases, with 3 bases of the junction left unmatched. This CDR3 is built from 14 residues. The germline V gene has CDR1 MNHEY and CDR2 SVGAGI. This CDR3 reads CASRPGQGDYGYTF. The CDR3 DNA sequence: TGTGCCAGCAGACCGGGACAGGGGGACTATGGCTACACCTTC.

The V call is TRBV2, the J call TRBJ2-7; D uncertain. The CDR3 spans 12 residues. Germline values: CDR1 SNHLY, CDR2 FYNNEI. V lost 2 bases and J lost 6, with 8 bases in between. The CDR3 DNA reads TGTGCCAGCAGTGAATTGGGTGGCGAGCAGTACTTC. Encoded protein: CASSELGGEQYF.

This rearrangement joins TRBV6-1 to TRBJ2-2; D gene ambiguous. In germline, CDR1 is MNHNS, CDR2 SASEGT. The CDR3 consists of 13 residues. V was cut by 8 bases and J by 1 base, with 8 bases left in between. CDR3 sequence reads: CASERLNTGELFF. The CDR3 DNA reads TGTGCCAGCGAACGGTTGAACACCGGGGAGCTGTTTTTT.

This rearrangement joins TRBV5-1 to TRBJ1-2; D unclear. The germline V gene has CDR1 SGHRS and CDR2 YFSETQ. The CDR3 has 12 residues. V lost 1 base and J 8 bases, leaving 9 bases between the germline ends. The CDR3 DNA reads as TGCGCCAGCAGCTTGAGCAACTTCGGCTACACCTTC. Amino acid sequence: CASSLSNFGYTF.

The chain is built from TRBV5-1 and TRBJ1-3; TRBD1 matches 8 bases. Germline V lookup: CDR1 SGHRS, CDR2 YFSETQ. The CDR3 contains 15 residues. V was clipped by 4 bases and J by 4 bases; unmatched bases: 7. In DNA, the CDR3 is TGCGCCAGCAGCCCCCGAACAGGGGGAGGAAACACCATATATTTT. It yields the protein CASSPRTGGGNTIYF.

This clone appeared once. This rearrangement joins TRBV6-5 to TRBJ2-1; possible D gene TRBD2, 6 bases. This CDR3 has 14 residues. V was trimmed by 6 bases and J by 4 bases, leaving 13 bases between them. Per germline, CDR1 MNHEY and CDR2 SVGAGI. The CDR3 loop reads CASRGGGVYNEQFF. The CDR3 DNA reads as TGTGCCAGCAGGGGCGGCGGGGTATACAATGAGCAGTTCTTC.

This chain uses TRBV9 with TRBJ1-3, with TRBD1 matching over 10 bases. This CDR3 has 18 amino acids. V was pared by 2 bases and J by 6 bases, with 14 bases of the junction left unmatched. The V gene's germline CDR1 is SGDLS and CDR2 YYNGEE. The CDR3 reads CASSVAIQTGTGVNTIYF. CDR3 DNA: TGTGCCAGCAGCGTTGCGATCCAAACCGGGACAGGGGTAAACACCATATATTTT.

The gene calls are TRBV19 and TRBJ2-7; D may correspond to TRBD1 or TRBD2 (5 bases each). Per the germline V gene, CDR1 is LNHDA and CDR2 is SQIVND (reference sequence). The CDR3 length is 14 residues. V was cut by 5 bases and J by 1 base, with 12 bases left in between. Written as DNA, the CDR3 is TGTGCCAGTAGTCTCGGGACCAAATCCTACGAGCAGTACTTC. It encodes CASSLGTKSYEQYF. The full variable domain, completed using reference TRBV19 and TRBJ2-7, is DGGITQSPKYLFRKEGQNVTLSCEQNLNHDAMYWYRQDPGQGLRLIYYSQIVNDFQKGDIAEGYSVSREKKESFPLTVTSAQKNPTAFYLCASSLGTKSYEQYFGPGTRLTVT.

The V gene is TRBV5-1, the J gene TRBJ2-7; TRBD1 is a possible D gene (6 bases). V was cut by 0 bases and J by 4 bases, with 11 bases left in between. CDR1 SGHRS and CDR2 YFSETQ come from the germline V gene. The CDR3 sequence is 14 residues long. CDR3 in amino acids: CASSLDRDRYEQYF. In DNA form, the CDR3 reads TGCGCCAGCAGCTTGGACAGGGATCGATACGAGCAGTACTTC.

The rearrangement joins TRBV14 to TRBJ2-1; unclear D gene. CDR1 SGHDN and CDR2 FVKESK come from the germline V gene. Trimming stripped 1 base from V and 4 bases from J, with 11 bases between. The CDR3 contains 15 residues. This chain's CDR3 is CASSQVGIVYNEQFF. The CDR3 DNA is TGTGCCAGCAGCCAAGTGGGGATCGTATACAATGAGCAGTTCTTC.

V is TRBV4-3 and J is TRBJ2-7; 7 positions agree with TRBD2. Germline V CDR1 and CDR2: LGHNA, YSLEER. V lost 3 bases and J lost 5; bases outside the gene matches: 10. This CDR3 contains 15 residues. CDR3 loop: CASSHTWEGVNEQYF. For the CDR3, the DNA is TGCGCCAGCAGCCACACGTGGGAGGGCGTCAACGAGCAGTACTTC.

This clone was seen only a few times. The chain couples TRBV6-4 to TRBJ2-6; a possible D gene is TRBD1 (6 bases). V was cut by 8 bases and J by 0 bases, with 11 bases left in between. CDR1 and CDR2 (germline): MRHNA, SNTAGT. The CDR3 loop spans 15 amino acids. CDR3 DNA sequence: TGTGCCAGCTCTCGACAGGACTCTGGGGCCAACGTCCTGACTTTC. Protein sequence: CASSRQDSGANVLTF.

The table lists this clone with a few counts. This chain connects TRBV6-1 to TRBJ2-6, with TRBD1 as a possible D gene (6 bases). The V and J ends lost 7 bases and 2 bases respectively, with 12 bases between them. Germline CDR1 and CDR2: MNHNS and SASEGT. The CDR3 runs to 15 residues. The CDR3 loop is CASIPTGPGANVLTF. The CDR3 DNA reads as TGTGCCAGCATTCCTACAGGGCCTGGGGCCAACGTCCTGACTTTC.

CDR3 loop: CATDIGGRGQETQYF. The CDR3 DNA follows: TGTGCCACCGACATTGGGGGAAGGGGCCAAGAGACCCAGTACTTC. J is TRBJ2-5 and V is TRBV10-3, with D tentatively TRBD1 or TRBD2 (5 bases each). V was pared by 10 bases and J by 1 base, with 19 bases between. Germline V gene data show CDR1 as ENHRY and CDR2 as SYGVKD. The CDR3 covers 15 residues.

The V and J genes are TRBV18 and TRBJ2-7; 10 bases line up with TRBD1. Trimming at V came to 6 bases and at J to 7 bases, leaving 12 bases not matched to a gene. The CDR3 totals 15 residues. Germline values: CDR1 KGHSH, CDR2 LQKENI. DNA of the CDR3: TGTGCCAGCTCCCGTGATGGGACAGGGGCGGGGGAGCAGTACTTC. As protein: CASSRDGTGAGEQYF. The whole variable domain, remainder taken from reference TRBV18 and TRBJ2-7, is NAGVMQNPRHLVRRRGQEARLRCSPMKGHSHVYWYRQLPEEGLKFMVYLQKENIIDESGMPKERFSAEFPKEGPSILRIQQVVRGDSAAYFCASSRDGTGAGEQYFGPGTRLTVT.

The chain joins TRBV19 to TRBJ1-2; TRBD1 matches 7 bases. V lost 4 bases to trimming and J lost 8 bases; unmatched junction nucleotides: 7. Germline V gene sequence: CDR1 LNHDA, CDR2 SQIVND (reference sequence). This CDR3 contains 13 residues. The DNA of the CDR3 is TGTGCCAGTAGTACAGGACAGGTTCGCGGCTACACCTTC. Translated: CASSTGQVRGYTF.

The rearrangement links TRBV7-2 to TRBJ2-7, with D perhaps TRBD2 (5 bases). V shed 7 bases and J shed 4 bases, with 20 bases lying between them. The CDR3 sequence is 15 residues long. The germline gives CDR1 SGHTA, CDR2 FQGNSA. CDR3 protein: CASTPEPSTVYEQYF. CDR3 bases: TGTGCCAGCACCCCCGAGCCTAGCACTGTGTACGAGCAGTACTTC.

The V call is TRBV7-3, the J call TRBJ2-5; 9 nucleotides match TRBD1. V was clipped by 5 bases and J by 1 base; unmatched bases: 8. The V gene's germline CDR1 is SGHTA and CDR2 FQGTGA. This CDR3 is 16 amino acids long. The CDR3 coding sequence is TGTGCCAGCAGCCAGGACAGGGGACAGATCCAAGAGACCCAGTACTTC. Encoded protein: CASSQDRGQIQETQYF.